The 18 T cell receptor beta chains in this list originate from one sample, sequenced in a study of response to subunit inactivated influenza vaccine. MiXCR, applied by TCRdb to the RT-PCR reads, yields one record per CDR3 protein. The sample has about 780,000 distinct CDR3 sequences, 18% seen once; the top ten hold 9.5% to 13%. This material consisted of PBMCs from blood, taken 4 to 6 days after vaccination. These receptors came from a man aged 50 or older who received an inactivated influenza vaccine.

With respect to this clonotype: A read error may produce the germline difference seen at one junction end. The rearrangement uses TRBV3-1 and TRBJ2-7; TRBD2 matches at 13 bases. The CDR3 is made up of 14 amino acids. From germline, CDR1 is LGHDT and CDR2 YNNKEL (reference sequence). The DNA for the CDR3 is TGTGCCGGCAGTCGGACTAGCGGGGGTTACGAGCAGTACTTC. This translates into CAGSRTSGGYEQYF.

This clonotype was counted a few times. The chain links TRBV7-2 to TRBJ2-1; either TRBD1 or TRBD2 may supply D (5 bases each). V was clipped by 6 bases and J by 3 bases, with 18 bases between them. Per the germline V gene, CDR1 is SGHTA and CDR2 is FQGNSA. This CDR3 contains 16 residues. CDR3 region: CASRRRDDRFYNEQFF. The CDR3 nucleotides are TGTGCCAGCAGACGCCGGGACGACCGCTTCTACAATGAGCAGTTCTTC.

The chain joins TRBV4-2 to TRBJ2-5; TRBD1 matches at 12 bases. Trimming cost V 1 base and J 5 bases; bases outside gene matches: 11. The CDR3 length is 18 residues. Germline CDR1 is LGHNA and CDR2 is YNFKEQ. CDR3 residues: CASSQVGSGTGGAETQYF. DNA of the CDR3: TGTGCCAGCAGCCAAGTAGGATCCGGGACAGGGGGCGCCGAGACCCAGTACTTC.

The chain recombines TRBV7-2 with TRBJ2-1, with 9 bases fitting TRBD2. Germline V gene sequence: CDR1 SGHTA, CDR2 FQGNSA. The CDR3 extends over 17 amino acids. With 5 bases clipped from V and 2 bases from J, the junction kept 10 bases outside the gene matches. CDR3: CASSHGKIAGAYNEQFF. In nucleotides, the CDR3 is TGTGCCAGCAGCCACGGAAAAATAGCGGGAGCCTACAATGAGCAGTTCTTC.

This rearrangement joins TRBV5-1 to TRBJ2-3, with TRBD2 identical over 7 bases. Germline V gene lookup returns CDR1 SGHRS and CDR2 YFSETQ. The CDR3 is 17 amino acids. Trimming cost V 2 bases and J 1 base; bases outside gene matches: 10. The DNA for the CDR3 is TGCGCCAGCAGCTTAGAAACTTTTGCGGGGGGCACAGATACGCAGTATTTT. As protein: CASSLETFAGGTDTQYF.

The rearrangement joins TRBV10-3 to TRBJ1-2; D gene unclear. This CDR3 is built from 14 residues. Germline loops: CDR1 ENHRY, CDR2 SYGVKD. The V gene lost 4 bases and the J gene lost 5 bases, with 14 bases spanning the gap. The CDR3 is CAISGEGGGYGYTF. The DNA of the CDR3 is TGTGCCATCAGTGGAGAAGGAGGAGGATATGGCTACACCTTC.

This clonotype has just a few counts. The chain uses TRBV7-9 and TRBJ2-5; 9 bases agree with TRBD2. The germline gives CDR1 SEHNR, CDR2 FQNEAQ (reference sequence). V gave up 5 bases and J gave up 2 bases; unmatched junction bases: 3. The CDR3 has 14 amino acids. The CDR3 DNA sequence: TGTGCCAGCAGCATTAGCGGGAGACAAGAGACCCAGTACTTC. Protein: CASSISGRQETQYF.

This clonotype was picked up a small number of times. V is TRBV20-1 and J is TRBJ1-5; D call uncertain. The CDR3 contains 14 residues. The germline V gene has CDR1 DFQATT and CDR2 SNEGSKA (reference sequence). Trimming left V 1 base short and J 5 bases short, with 12 bases between. CDR3 sequence: CSARASGGDQPQHF. DNA for the CDR3: TGCAGTGCTAGAGCTTCGGGCGGGGATCAGCCCCAGCATTTT.

This clonotype was seen a single time. The rearrangement joins TRBV18 to TRBJ2-5, with 14 bases matching TRBD2. The trim removed 3 bases at V and 3 bases at J, leaving 9 bases unmatched. The germline CDR1 and CDR2 sequences are KGHSH and LQKENI. This CDR3 has 18 residues. CDR3 amino acids: CASSPGLAGVLGKETQYF. CDR3 bases: TGTGCCAGCTCACCGGGACTAGCGGGAGTATTGGGAAAAGAGACCCAGTACTTC.

This clonotype appeared a few times. This chain uses TRBV6-1 with TRBJ2-3, with unresolved D. CDR1 MNHNS and CDR2 SASEGT come from the germline V gene. This CDR3 contains 14 residues. The germline V and J ends were trimmed by 8 bases and 2 bases, with 14 bases remaining between them. CDR3 nucleotides: TGTGCCAGCGCCAGGTCAGACGACACAGATACGCAGTATTTT. Its protein product is CASARSDDTDTQYF.

The chain carries TRBV20-1 and TRBJ1-4, with D tentatively TRBD1 (5 bases). V was shortened by 3 bases and J by 0 bases, with 5 bases between the two germline ends. This CDR3 region has 13 residues. CDR1 is DFQATT and CDR2 is SNEGSKA in the germline V gene (reference sequence). DNA of the CDR3: TGCAGTGCTAGCAGGGCAACTAATGAAAAACTGTTTTTT. Translation gives CSASRATNEKLFF.

This clonotype was counted ten times or more. This chain links TRBV29-1 with TRBJ2-1; 14 nucleotides line up with TRBD2. The length of the CDR3 is 14 residues. Germline-derived CDR1 and CDR2 are SQVTM and ANQGSEA. The V gene end was trimmed by 1 base and the J gene end by 13 bases; junction bases not matched to a gene: 6. The CDR3 here is CSVEVGLAGGVQFF. The CDR3 DNA reads as TGCAGCGTTGAAGTAGGACTAGCGGGAGGAGTTCAGTTCTTC.

The table lists this clonotype with a few counts. The chain uses TRBV6-6 and TRBJ2-3; tentative D call: TRBD1 (5 bases). The CDR3 has 13 amino acids. V was pared by 6 bases and J by 3 bases, with 10 bases between. Per the germline V gene, CDR1 is MNHNY and CDR2 is SVGAGI (reference sequence). The CDR3 reads CASRDQGTDTQYF. The CDR3 DNA reads TGTGCCAGCAGGGACCAGGGTACAGATACGCAGTATTTT.

The chain combines TRBV2 with TRBJ2-3; D perhaps matches TRBD2 (6 bases). The CDR3 length is 16 residues. The V gene's germline CDR1 is SNHLY and CDR2 FYNNEI. The V end lost 7 bases, the J end lost 0 bases, and 17 bases lay between the germline ends. DNA of the CDR3: TGTGCCAGCACCCACTACGGGAGATCTAGCACAGATACGCAGTATTTT. It specifies CASTHYGRSSTDTQYF.

This clonotype was seen at least ten times. The chain carries TRBV7-9 and TRBJ1-1; D may be TRBD1 (6 bases). CDR1 SEHNR and CDR2 FQNEAQ come from the germline V gene (reference sequence). The CDR3 spans 14 residues. V gave up 6 bases and J gave up 0 bases, with 11 bases separating them. The CDR3, as DNA: TGTGCCAGCAGTTTACAGGGTCTGAACACTGAAGCTTTCTTT. Amino acids: CASSLQGLNTEAFF.

This clonotype was counted only a few times. V usage is TRBV7-6 and J usage is TRBJ2-2, with a possible D match to TRBD2 (6 bases). The ends were cut back, 1 base at V and 0 bases at J, with 15 bases in the middle. CDR3 length equals 18 residues. Per germline, CDR1 SGHVS and CDR2 FNYEAQ. The CDR3 DNA reads as TGTGCCAGCAGCTTAGGCGGGGTAGGGTCTTCGAACACCGGGGAGCTGTTTTTT. Protein product: CASSLGGVGSSNTGELFF.

This clonotype was recorded a few times. V is TRBV6-2 or TRBV6-3 and J is TRBJ2-7, with D possibly being TRBD2 (6 bases). The CDR3 sequence is 15 residues long. CDR1 and CDR2 from the germline V gene are MNHEY and SVGEGT. V lost 6 bases, J lost 1 base, and 16 bases lay in between. This chain's CDR3 is CASSPGVSGSYEQYF. The CDR3 bases are TGTGCCAGCAGCCCCGGGGTTAGCGGATCCTACGAGCAGTACTTC.

This clonotype was detected only a few times. The chain carries TRBV6-2 or TRBV6-3 and TRBJ1-2, with D unclear. Germline CDR1 reads MNHEY; CDR2 reads SVGEGT. Trimming cost V 2 bases and J 4 bases, with 5 bases left between them. The CDR3 runs to 12 residues. The CDR3 DNA follows: TGTGCCAGCAGTTACGATACCTATGGCTACACCTTC. It specifies CASSYDTYGYTF.